The 29 T cell receptor beta chains given below trace back to one sample, sequenced in a study of lymphopenia after photon versus proton radiotherapy. Some clones are missing from TCRdb's copy, which holds only in-frame ones; the method was immunoSEQ multiplex PCR. This sample has roughly 49,000 clones; roughly nine tenths occur once, and the top ten carry about a sixth. The sequencing here drew on peripheral blood, taken from a patient treated with photon-based radiotherapy. These receptors were collected from a woman in her forties with cholangiocarcinoma.

The chain couples TRBV19 to TRBJ2-1; D is undetermined. Per germline, CDR1 LNHDA and CDR2 SQIVND (reference sequence). V gave up 4 bases and J gave up 10 bases, with 14 bases separating them. The CDR3 has 13 amino acids. CDR3 coding DNA: TGTGCCAGTAGTAACGGACCGGAGATGGAGCAGTTCTTC. It is translated as CASSNGPEMEQFF.

J is TRBJ1-2 and V is TRBV7-9, with D possibly matching TRBD1 (6 bases). Germline CDR1 SEHNR, CDR2 FQNEAQ (reference sequence). V lost 2 bases to trimming and J lost 8 bases, with 12 bases between them. The CDR3 consists of 13 residues. Written as DNA, the CDR3 is TGTGCCAGCAGCTTACCGGGGGCTGAGGGCTACACCTTC. Its protein product is CASSLPGAEGYTF.

This clone was recorded once. This chain connects TRBV11-2 to TRBJ1-6; D may be TRBD1 (5 bases). Germline lookup yields CDR1 SGHAT and CDR2 FQNNGV. CDR3 length equals 14 residues. Trimming removed 7 bases at V and 10 bases at J, with 17 bases between. The CDR3 region has the DNA TGTGCCAGCACCCCACAGCCTGGGGGGTCACCCCTCCACTTT. Its protein is CASTPQPGGSPLHF.

This chain connects TRBV28 to TRBJ2-5, with 11 bases identical to TRBD2. The V gene end was trimmed by 10 bases and the J gene end by 3 bases; junction bases not matched to a gene: 10. The V gene's germline CDR1 is MDHEN and CDR2 SYDVKM. The CDR3 consists of 15 residues. The chain's CDR3 is CATLTSGLAEETQYF. The CDR3 DNA sequence: TGTGCCACTCTCACCTCGGGACTAGCGGAAGAGACCCAGTACTTC.

This sequence joins TRBV19 and TRBJ1-2; D remains ambiguous. This CDR3 comprises 12 residues. With 5 bases removed from V and 5 bases from J, the gap between germline ends came to 9 bases. The germline V gene has CDR1 LNHDA and CDR2 SQIVND (reference sequence). CDR3: CASSPRSYGYTF. The CDR3 nucleotides are TGTGCCAGTAGTCCACGATCGTATGGCTACACCTTC.

The CDR3 sequence: CASSLARTNQPQHF. CDR3 in DNA: TGTGCCAGCAGTCTCGCGAGAACGAATCAGCCCCAGCATTTT. The chain has TRBV6-1 and TRBJ1-5; D gene unclear. From germline, CDR1 is MNHNS and CDR2 SASEGT. V was clipped by 5 bases and J by 4 bases, with 12 bases between them. There are 14 residues in the CDR3.

The J gene is TRBJ1-5, the V gene TRBV19, with 11 bases that match TRBD1. Germline V gene data show CDR1 as LNHDA and CDR2 as SQIVND (reference sequence). The CDR3 length is 17 residues. Unmatched junction bases numbered 9, after V lost 7 bases and J lost 1 base. CDR3 region: CASITDRGPRSNQPQHF. CDR3 coding DNA: TGTGCCAGTATAACGGACAGGGGGCCGAGGAGCAATCAGCCCCAGCATTTT.

The chain uses TRBV5-5 and TRBJ2-7; no clear D gene. Trimming removed 0 bases at V and 11 bases at J, with 9 bases between. CDR3 length equals 11 residues. CDR1 is SGHKS and CDR2 is YYEKEE in the germline V gene (reference sequence). Here the CDR3 reads CASSLGRGEYF. CDR3 coding DNA: TGTGCCAGCAGCTTGGGGAGAGGAGAGTACTTC.

The rearrangement joins TRBV5-4 to TRBJ1-2, with D perhaps TRBD1 (5 bases). The germline V and J ends were trimmed by 5 bases and 5 bases, with 22 bases remaining between them. CDR1 and CDR2 (germline): SGHNT, YYREEE (reference sequence). The CDR3 is 16 amino acids. CDR3 loop: CASSVQPGTPTYGYTF. The CDR3 bases are TGTGCCAGCAGTGTTCAACCCGGGACCCCCACTTATGGCTACACCTTC.

As DNA, the CDR3 is TGCGCCAGCAGACGGGACTTAACCTACGAGCAGTACTTC. Its protein product is CASRRDLTYEQYF. The rearrangement uses TRBV10-2 and TRBJ2-5; maybe TRBD2 (6 bases). The DNA end lines up better with TRBJ2-7; the J call may be wrong. The length of the CDR3 is 13 residues. Germline assignment: CDR1 WSHSY and CDR2 SAAADI.

The DNA for the CDR3 is TGTGCCAGCAGCTTGGACGGTGGCGGGAACGCTTTCTTT. Its protein is CASSLDGGGNAFF. The V and J genes are TRBV7-6 and TRBJ1-1; D remains ambiguous. This CDR3 spans 13 amino acids. The ends were cut back, 3 bases at V and 11 bases at J, with 16 bases in the middle. The germline gives CDR1 SGHVS, CDR2 FNYEAQ.

Of note for this clone: The junction does not match germline at one end; this may be a read error. The CDR3 bases are TGTGCCAGCACTGAATGGGTAGCGGGGGCTGGGGCCAACGTCCTGACTTTC. Its translation is CASTEWVAGAGANVLTF. The chain has TRBV6-1 and TRBJ2-6; TRBD2 agrees at 9 bases. The CDR3 totals 17 residues. Germline lookup yields CDR1 MNHNS and CDR2 SASEGT.

The V gene is TRBV4-1, the J gene TRBJ1-2, with D unclear. Germline CDR1 is MGHRA and CDR2 is YSYEKL. This CDR3 region has 12 residues. V lost 1 base and J lost 8, with 8 bases in between. CDR3 bases: TGCGCCAGCAGCCAAGGGTTTGAGGGCTACACCTTC. This codes for CASSQGFEGYTF.

This clone has a single count. This chain uses TRBV5-1 with TRBJ1-2, with 10 bases lining up with TRBD1. After removal of 4 bases from V and 0 bases from J, the junction contained 3 bases not matched to a gene. CDR1 and CDR2 (germline): SGHRS, YFSETQ. The CDR3 is 15 amino acids. The CDR3 DNA sequence: TGCGCCAGCAGCCGACAGGGGGCGACTAACTATGGCTACACCTTC. It yields the protein CASSRQGATNYGYTF.

The chain joins TRBV7-6 to TRBJ2-1; 7 bases fit TRBD1. V was pared by 2 bases and J by 7 bases, with 8 bases of the junction left unmatched. Looked up from germline, CDR1 is SGHVS and CDR2 is FNYEAQ. The CDR3 runs to 15 residues. This CDR3 is CASSLWVSRGNEQFF. Written as DNA, the CDR3 is TGTGCCAGCAGCTTATGGGTCTCCAGGGGGAATGAGCAGTTCTTC. Based on the CDR3 plus reference TRBV7-6 and TRBJ2-1, the full variable domain is GAGVSQSPRYKVTKRGQDVALRCDPISGHVSLYWYRQALGQGPEFLTYFNYEAQQDKSGLPNDRFSAERPEGSISTLTIQRTEQRDSAMYRCASSLWVSRGNEQFFGPGTRLTVL.

The chain combines TRBV14 with TRBJ2-4; 7 nucleotides agree with TRBD1. Unmatched junction bases numbered 9, after V lost 1 base and J lost 0 bases. The CDR3 is made up of 18 amino acids. Germline-derived CDR1 and CDR2 are SGHDN and FVKESK. In nucleotides, the CDR3 is TGTGCCAGCAGCCAAGGGGGGACAGCCCGTTTAGCCAAAAACATTCAGTACTTC. It specifies CASSQGGTARLAKNIQYF.

The chain is built from TRBV27 and TRBJ1-4; D not resolved. Trimming cost V 3 bases and J 7 bases, with 9 bases left between them. The CDR3 runs 13 residues. Germline V gene data show CDR1 as MNHEY and CDR2 as SMNVEV (reference sequence). The CDR3 loop reads CASSFAPGEKLFF. The CDR3 region has the DNA TGTGCCAGCAGTTTTGCCCCGGGTGAAAAACTGTTTTTT. Drawing the rest from reference TRBV27 and TRBJ1-4, the complete variable domain is EAQVTQNPRYLITVTGKKLTVTCSQNMNHEYMSWYRQDPGLGLRQIYYSMNVEVTDKGDVPEGYKVSRKEKRNFPLILESPSPNQTSLYFCASSFAPGEKLFFGSGTQLSVL.

This chain links TRBV19 with TRBJ1-4; 7 nucleotides match TRBD1. Germline values: CDR1 LNHDA, CDR2 SQIVND (reference sequence). The CDR3 consists of 15 residues. V lost 4 bases, J lost 7 bases, and 9 bases stayed unmatched. In DNA, the CDR3 is TGTGCCAGTAGTAACAGACAGGGTACTCGTGAAAAACTGTTTTTT. As protein: CASSNRQGTREKLFF.

This sequence joins TRBV14 and TRBJ1-3, with D uncertain. Germline CDR1 and CDR2: SGHDN and FVKESK. Deletions cut 0 bases from V and 0 bases from J, with 9 bases between. This CDR3 is built from 16 residues. CDR3 sequence: CASSQDRASSGNTIYF. DNA for the CDR3: TGTGCCAGCAGCCAAGATCGGGCCTCCTCTGGAAACACCATATATTTT.

The J gene is TRBJ1-1, the V gene TRBV11-2; possibly TRBD1 for D (6 bases). There are 16 residues in the CDR3. Trimming removed 5 bases at V and 0 bases at J, with 16 bases between. The germline CDR1 and CDR2 sequences are SGHAT and FQNNGV. This CDR3 is CASSRRPEGVNTEAFF. In nucleotides, the CDR3 is TGTGCCAGCAGCCGCCGGCCCGAGGGGGTGAACACTGAAGCTTTCTTT.

The chain links TRBV7-2 to TRBJ2-1, with D possibly matching TRBD2 (6 bases). Germline values: CDR1 SGHTA, CDR2 FQGNSA. V was cut by 5 bases and J by 10 bases, with 15 bases left in between. This CDR3 is 13 amino acids long. This chain's CDR3 is CASSPAGGNEQFF. Here the CDR3 DNA reads TGTGCCAGCAGCCCCGCCGGGGGAAACGAGCAGTTCTTC.

The rearrangement uses TRBV9 and TRBJ2-7, with D uncertain. This CDR3 has 13 amino acids. Germline CDR1 is SGDLS and CDR2 is YYNGEE. V dropped 3 bases and J dropped 3 bases, with 10 bases sitting between them. CDR3 region: CASSARDHYEQYF. DNA for the CDR3: TGTGCCAGCAGCGCCCGTGACCACTACGAGCAGTACTTC.

The rearrangement joins TRBV6-5 to TRBJ2-2; no firm D call. The CDR3 totals 15 residues. CDR1 is MNHEY, CDR2 SVGAGI, per germline. The germline V and J ends were trimmed by 4 bases and 4 bases, with 13 bases remaining between them. The CDR3: CASSLIPGGTGELFF. The CDR3 nucleotides are TGTGCCAGCAGTTTAATCCCTGGCGGCACCGGGGAGCTGTTTTTT.

This clone appeared once. The chain couples TRBV5-1 to TRBJ2-7; D may match TRBD1 or TRBD2 (5 bases each). The CDR3 consists of 14 residues. Per the germline V gene, CDR1 is SGHRS and CDR2 is YFSETQ. Trimming stripped 4 bases from V and 0 bases from J, with 11 bases between. CDR3 nucleotides: TGCGCCAGCAGCCCCAGGGACGACTCCTACGAGCAGTACTTC. Translating gives CASSPRDDSYEQYF.

This sequence joins TRBV19 and TRBJ1-1; a possible D gene is TRBD1 (5 bases). The CDR3 has 14 residues. Looked up from germline, CDR1 is LNHDA and CDR2 is SQIVND (reference sequence). The V and J ends lost 6 bases and 3 bases respectively, with 14 bases between them. CDR3 DNA: TGTGCCAGTAGCCAGAACTACAGGCACACTGAAGCTTTCTTT. Amino acid sequence: CASSQNYRHTEAFF.

The chain has TRBV6-1 and TRBJ2-7; no reliable D call. CDR1 and CDR2 from the germline V gene are MNHNS and SASEGT. The CDR3 covers 12 residues. The germline V and J ends were trimmed by 4 bases and 4 bases, with 8 bases remaining between them. CDR3 sequence reads: CASSAFQYEQYF. The CDR3 nucleotides are TGTGCCAGCAGTGCTTTCCAGTACGAGCAGTACTTC.

This chain connects TRBV9 to TRBJ1-4; possible D gene TRBD1, 5 bases. Trimming took off 4 bases at V and 3 bases at J, with 16 bases between the two ends. Germline-derived CDR1 and CDR2 are SGDLS and YYNGEE. There are 16 residues in the CDR3. The CDR3 sequence: CASSLNTRVANEKLFF. The DNA for the CDR3 is TGTGCCAGCAGCCTAAATACCAGGGTCGCTAATGAAAAACTGTTTTTT.

The J gene is TRBJ1-5, the V gene TRBV10-1, with 7 bases lining up with TRBD1. Germline V CDR1 and CDR2: WNHNN, SYGVQD (reference sequence). The length of the CDR3 is 11 residues. V gave up 8 bases and J gave up 13 bases; unmatched junction bases: 8. The CDR3 bases are TGCGCCAGCTCGAGCAGGGGGTTTCAGCATTTT. This gives the protein CASSSRGFQHF.

This chain links TRBV7-2 with TRBJ2-3, with TRBD2 matching 13 bases. CDR1 is SGHTA and CDR2 is FQGNSA in the germline V gene. The V and J ends lost 5 bases and 5 bases, in that order; junction bases with no gene match: 7. This CDR3 comprises 16 residues. CDR3 region: CASSPTSGRIQDTQYF. The CDR3 coding sequence is TGTGCCAGCAGCCCGACTAGCGGGAGGATTCAAGATACGCAGTATTTT.